A single sample gave rise to the 32 T cell receptor beta chains below, sequenced in a study of blood T cell repertoires in COVID-19. The protocol was immunoSEQ multiplex PCR, while the TCRdb copy is restricted to in-frame clones and leaves out a portion. The profile shows about 250,000 clones, roughly nine tenths of them singletons. The specimen sequenced was peripheral blood. These receptors were obtained from a man between 18 and 35 years old with active or convalescent COVID-19.

This chain links TRBV27 with TRBJ2-2, with 8 positions matching TRBD1. Trimming took 7 bases from V and 6 from J; bases not matched to a gene: 7. Germline V lookup: CDR1 MNHEY, CDR2 SMNVEV (reference sequence). The CDR3 runs to 14 residues. CDR3 in amino acids: CASTPLQGAGELFF. CDR3 sequence (DNA): TGTGCCAGCACCCCCCTACAGGGGGCCGGGGAGCTGTTTTTT.

This rearrangement joins TRBV12-1 to TRBJ1-1. TRBV12-1 is marked as a pseudogene. The CDR3 is 16 amino acids. CDR3 coding DNA: TGTGCCAGCAGCTTTGAAGGGTCGGGAAGGAACACTGAAGCTTTCTTT. It encodes CASSFEGSGRNTEAFF.

The J gene is TRBJ1-2, the V gene TRBV7-3, with D perhaps matching TRBD1 (6 bases). The CDR3 sequence is 13 residues long. Trimming took off 5 bases at V and 4 bases at J, with 11 bases between the two ends. CDR1 and CDR2 from the germline V gene are SGHTA and FQGTGA. The CDR3 DNA reads TGTGCCAGCAGCCAAGGACAGTTCTATGGCTACACCTTC. Translation: CASSQGQFYGYTF.

This sequence joins TRBV19 and TRBJ2-4; the D gene is possibly TRBD2 (6 bases). The CDR3 is 17 residues long. V lost 1 base, J lost 0 bases, and 13 bases lay in between. The germline gives CDR1 LNHDA, CDR2 SQIVND (reference sequence). CDR3 nucleotides: TGTGCCAGTAGTATAGTACGGGGGAACATAGCCAAAAACATTCAGTACTTC. It translates to CASSIVRGNIAKNIQYF.

The V and J genes are TRBV19 and TRBJ1-5, with TRBD1 identical over 11 bases. Trimming removed 4 bases from V and 5 bases from J; junction bases left unmatched: 10. Per the germline V gene, CDR1 is LNHDA and CDR2 is SQIVND (reference sequence). The CDR3 has 17 amino acids. The chain's CDR3 is CASSTHYPGQGDQPQHF. In DNA form, the CDR3 reads TGTGCCAGTAGTACCCACTATCCGGGACAGGGGGATCAGCCCCAGCATTTT.

The rearrangement links TRBV19 to TRBJ2-5; 8 bases are shared with TRBD1. Trimming removed 4 bases from V and 4 bases from J; junction bases left unmatched: 2. CDR3 length equals 13 residues. The germline CDR1 and CDR2 sequences are LNHDA and SQIVND (reference sequence). CDR3 protein: CASSRGTGETQYF. The CDR3 nucleotides read TGTGCCAGTAGTAGGGGGACAGGAGAGACCCAGTACTTC.

Only a few counts were recorded for this clone. The chain couples TRBV28 to TRBJ1-2, with 7 bases aligning to TRBD1. This CDR3 is 12 amino acids long. Germline V lookup: CDR1 MDHEN, CDR2 SYDVKM. The junction had 3 bases not matched to a gene; V was cut back by 5 bases and J by 6 bases. The CDR3 loop reads CASSDRAHGYTF. Here the CDR3 DNA reads TGTGCCAGCAGTGACAGGGCCCATGGCTACACCTTC.

The chain combines TRBV28 with TRBJ2-3; maybe TRBD1 (5 bases). From germline, CDR1 is MDHEN and CDR2 SYDVKM. The V and J ends lost 10 bases and 2 bases respectively, with 16 bases between them. The CDR3 consists of 14 residues. The CDR3 protein is CAIKEVTATDTQYF. CDR3 nucleotide sequence: TGTGCCATAAAAGAGGTGACAGCCACAGATACGCAGTATTTT.

This sequence joins TRBV6-5 and TRBJ1-5; 9 bases fit TRBD1. The CDR3 is 14 amino acids. J lost 6 bases, V lost 8 bases, and 8 bases had no gene match. CDR1 and CDR2 from the germline V gene are MNHEY and SVGAGI. The CDR3 region is CASSSRDRVQPQHF. The CDR3, as DNA: TGTGCCAGCTCGTCCCGGGACAGGGTTCAGCCCCAGCATTTT.

This chain links TRBV2 with TRBJ2-3; D ambiguous. V dropped 2 bases and J dropped 1 base, with 10 bases sitting between them. The CDR3 totals 15 residues. Per germline, CDR1 SNHLY and CDR2 FYNNEI. The CDR3 protein is CASSETSVGTDTQYF. The CDR3 nucleotides are TGTGCCAGCAGTGAAACCAGCGTCGGCACAGATACGCAGTATTTT.

The chain combines TRBV7-3 with TRBJ2-2; 7 nucleotides line up with TRBD1. Unmatched junction bases numbered 9, after V lost 5 bases and J lost 6 bases. The CDR3 covers 15 residues. Germline V gene lookup returns CDR1 SGHTA and CDR2 FQGTGA. CDR3: CASSTAGTDPGELFF. CDR3 DNA: TGTGCCAGCAGCACCGCCGGGACAGACCCCGGGGAGCTGTTTTTT.

This chain links TRBV19 with TRBJ1-1; tentative D call: TRBD1 (5 bases). Germline CDR1 LNHDA, CDR2 SQIVND (reference sequence). V was pared by 5 bases and J by 1 base, with 11 bases between. This CDR3 region has 14 residues. DNA of the CDR3: TGTGCCAGTAGTTGGCGGGGGGGGAACACTGAAGCTTTCTTT. Its translation: CASSWRGGNTEAFF.

This clone has a single count. V is TRBV4-3 and J is TRBJ1-1; tentatively, D is TRBD1 (6 bases). Trimming took 0 bases from V and 5 from J, leaving 13 bases between them. CDR3 length equals 15 residues. Germline CDR1 is LGHNA and CDR2 is YSLEER. The CDR3 DNA is TGCGCCAGCAGCCAAGATCCGGCAGGGGTAACTGAAGCTTTCTTT. Translation: CASSQDPAGVTEAFF.

The rearrangement uses TRBV11-2 and TRBJ2-1, with TRBD2 identical over 9 bases. Trimming at V came to 6 bases and at J to 0 bases, leaving 6 bases not matched to a gene. The CDR3 totals 16 residues. Germline V gene sequence: CDR1 SGHAT, CDR2 FQNNGV. CDR3 region: CASRLSGSLSYNEQFF. The DNA for the CDR3 is TGTGCCAGCAGACTTAGCGGGAGCCTCTCCTACAATGAGCAGTTCTTC.

In this sample, this clone turned up a few times. The chain links TRBV27 to TRBJ1-1, with a possible D match to TRBD1 (5 bases). Per germline, CDR1 MNHEY and CDR2 SMNVEV (reference sequence). The CDR3 loop spans 14 amino acids. The V gene lost 4 bases and the J gene lost 4 bases, with 13 bases spanning the gap. The CDR3 reads CASSSLGGATEAFF. CDR3 coding DNA: TGTGCCAGCAGTTCTTTGGGGGGTGCCACTGAAGCTTTCTTT.

V usage is TRBV15 and J usage is TRBJ2-7; D is ambiguous. Between the trimmed V and J ends, which lost 4 bases and 6 bases, there was a span of 13 bases. Germline V CDR1 and CDR2: LNHNV, YYDKDF (reference sequence). This CDR3 has 13 amino acids. DNA for the CDR3: TGTGCCACCAGCACGGAAAGCGCCTTCGAGCAGTACTTC. Protein: CATSTESAFEQYF.

This clone was counted once. This rearrangement joins TRBV5-6 to TRBJ2-5; tentative D call: TRBD1 (6 bases). Germline CDR1 reads SGHDT; CDR2 reads YYEEEE. The V end was cut by 0 bases, the J end by 4 bases, with 7 bases between. The CDR3 is made up of 13 amino acids. This CDR3 reads CASSLDRAETQYF. The CDR3 coding sequence is TGTGCCAGCAGCTTGGACAGGGCAGAGACCCAGTACTTC. Drawing the rest from reference TRBV5-6 and TRBJ2-5, the complete variable domain is DAGVTQSPTHLIKTRGQQVTLRCSPKSGHDTVSWYQQALGQGPQFIFQYYEEEERQRGNFPDRFSGHQFPNYSSELNVNALLLGDSALYLCASSLDRAETQYFGPGTRLLVL.

V usage is TRBV7-9 and J usage is TRBJ1-1, with a possible D match to TRBD1 (5 bases). V was pared by 3 bases and J by 10 bases, with 12 bases between. The CDR3 spans 12 residues. In germline, CDR1 is SEHNR, CDR2 FQNEAQ (reference sequence). The CDR3 here is CASSFAGQIAFF. CDR3 sequence (DNA): TGTGCCAGCAGCTTTGCAGGGCAAATAGCTTTCTTT.

In this sample, this clone turned up a few times. The gene calls are TRBV28 and TRBJ2-6; possibly TRBD1 for D (6 bases). Germline assignment: CDR1 MDHEN and CDR2 SYDVKM. The CDR3 is 20 residues long. Trimming removed 6 bases from V and 2 bases from J, with 26 bases in between. CDR3 amino acids: CASSLPSAGVARPGANVLTF. DNA for the CDR3: TGTGCCAGCAGCCTACCTTCCGCAGGGGTGGCCCGACCTGGGGCCAACGTCCTGACTTTC.

V gene TRBV28 combines with J gene TRBJ2-2, with 10 positions matching TRBD2. Germline assignment: CDR1 MDHEN and CDR2 SYDVKM. Trimming at V came to 7 bases and at J to 2 bases, leaving 7 bases not matched to a gene. This CDR3 contains 16 residues. DNA of the CDR3: TGTGCCAGCACCCAGACTAGCGGGCCCAACACCGGGGAGCTGTTTTTT. Its protein is CASTQTSGPNTGELFF.

The chain is built from TRBV9 and TRBJ2-1, with 10 bases matching TRBD1. The CDR3 contains 15 residues. After removal of 4 bases from V and 5 bases from J, the junction contained 6 bases not matched to a gene. In germline, CDR1 is SGDLS, CDR2 YYNGEE. The CDR3 DNA sequence: TGTGCCAGCAGCTTCCGGGGACAGGGGAACAATGAGCAGTTCTTC. Translation gives CASSFRGQGNNEQFF.

This clone appeared once. This rearrangement joins TRBV24-1 to TRBJ2-1, with a possible D match to TRBD1 (6 bases). Per germline, CDR1 KGHDR and CDR2 SFDVKD. The CDR3 contains 15 residues. Trimming removed 2 bases at V and 12 bases at J, with 19 bases between. This CDR3 reads CATSDSRTVQIGQFF. As DNA, the CDR3 is TGTGCCACCAGTGATTCCCGGACAGTGCAGATAGGGCAGTTCTTC.

The chain employs TRBV11-3 and TRBJ1-1; D gene unclear. This CDR3 is built from 14 residues. Germline CDR1 and CDR2: SGHNT and YENEEA. Trimming left V 3 bases short and J 0 bases short, with 8 bases between. CDR3 region: CASSFPGVNTEAFF. The CDR3 DNA follows: TGTGCCAGCAGCTTCCCCGGGGTGAACACTGAAGCTTTCTTT. Based on the CDR3 plus reference TRBV11-3 and TRBJ1-1, the full variable domain is EAGVVQSPRYKIIEKKQPVAFWCNPISGHNTLYWYLQNLGQGPELLIRYENEEAVDDSQLPKDRFSAERLKGVDSTLKIQPAELGDSAVYLCASSFPGVNTEAFFGQGTRLTVV.

The rearrangement joins TRBV28 to TRBJ2-3; 7 bases line up with TRBD1. Germline-derived CDR1 and CDR2 are MDHEN and SYDVKM. The CDR3 runs 18 residues. With 3 bases clipped from V and 0 bases from J, the junction kept 12 bases outside the gene matches. CDR3 nucleotides: TGTGCCAGCAGTTTTGTTCCTTTAGGACAGGTAAGCACAGATACGCAGTATTTT. This codes for CASSFVPLGQVSTDTQYF.

The chain links TRBV19 to TRBJ1-4; the D is unclear. This CDR3 comprises 14 residues. Per the germline V gene, CDR1 is LNHDA and CDR2 is SQIVND (reference sequence). Trimming took 6 bases from V and 2 from J, leaving 10 bases between them. Here the CDR3 DNA reads TGTGCCAGTAGGTCGGGTTCGACTAATGAAAAACTGTTTTTT. Translation gives CASRSGSTNEKLFF.

Concerning this clone itself: Other nucleotide sequences in the sample specify the same CDR3. The chain couples TRBV5-1 to TRBJ1-3; D remains unclear. The CDR3 has 15 residues. Trimming left V 0 bases short and J 0 bases short, with 7 bases between. CDR1 and CDR2 (germline): SGHRS, YFSETQ. The CDR3 DNA reads TGCGCCAGCAGCTTGGGGGCAGGCTCTGGAAACACCATATATTTT. The encoded protein is CASSLGAGSGNTIYF.

The CDR3 DNA is TGTGCCAGCACCTTGTATAGCGGGGGGCCTTCCTACGAGCAGTACTTC. This codes for CASTLYSGGPSYEQYF. The chain is built from TRBV2 and TRBJ2-7, with 10 bases fitting TRBD2. The V segment lost 7 bases and the J segment 1 base; nucleotides outside the gene matches: 10. Germline CDR1 SNHLY, CDR2 FYNNEI. The CDR3 loop spans 16 amino acids.

This clone showed up just once. CDR3 amino acids: CASSNPPGTANNSPLHF. CDR3 nucleotide sequence: TGTGCCAGCAGCAATCCCCCCGGGACAGCTAATAATTCACCCCTCCACTTT. The chain uses TRBV7-2 and TRBJ1-6; 7 bases line up with TRBD1. The ends lost 5 bases at V and 5 bases at J; junction bases unmatched: 12. CDR1 is SGHTA and CDR2 is FQGNSA in the germline V gene. CDR3 length equals 17 residues.

CDR3 sequence: CASSPGDYSDTQYF. The CDR3, as DNA: TGTGCCAGCAGCCCAGGGGACTACTCAGATACGCAGTATTTT. The V call is TRBV11-3, the J call TRBJ2-3, with D perhaps TRBD2 (7 bases). Germline V gene sequence: CDR1 SGHNT, CDR2 YENEEA. The CDR3 sequence is 14 residues long. V was clipped by 5 bases and J by 4 bases, with 13 bases between them.

V gene TRBV19 combines with J gene TRBJ1-4; no clear D. Looked up from germline, CDR1 is LNHDA and CDR2 is SQIVND (reference sequence). Trimming removed 5 bases from V and 2 bases from J, with 9 bases in between. There are 14 residues in the CDR3. CDR3 loop: CASSGWATNEKLFF. As DNA, the CDR3 is TGTGCCAGTAGTGGATGGGCGACTAATGAAAAACTGTTTTTT.

This clone was seen once. V gene TRBV9 combines with J gene TRBJ1-1; unclear D gene. Germline lookup yields CDR1 SGDLS and CDR2 YYNGEE. The CDR3 contains 15 residues. V was clipped by 0 bases and J by 0 bases, with 9 bases between them. CDR3 coding DNA: TGTGCCAGCAGCGTAGCTAACAGCTTGAACACTGAAGCTTTCTTT. It specifies CASSVANSLNTEAFF.

The chain couples TRBV19 to TRBJ2-1; D is possibly TRBD1 (5 bases). V was cut by 3 bases and J by 10 bases, with 10 bases left in between. This CDR3 has 12 residues. Germline CDR1 is LNHDA and CDR2 is SQIVND (reference sequence). CDR3 bases: TGTGCCAGTAGTATGGGCCCAGGGGAGCAGTTCTTC. This codes for CASSMGPGEQFF.